Presented here are 4 T cell receptor beta chains from one specimen sequenced in a study of shared clonotypes between healthy human individuals (dated by TCRdb to the early 2020s). The receptor library was made with the immunoSEQ multiplex PCR assay. In TCRdb, the immuneACCESS table is reduced to in-frame sequences with V and J assigned. These tables do not hold every clone; where another copy was compared, an unresolved V gene accounts for under half, and the others remain unexplained. The sample has 450,000 or so clones on record, 75% to 80% of them singletons. Approximately 12% of the sample rests with the top ten. Sequencing was carried out using PBMCs. These receptors all come from a woman aged 40 to 49 in good health. Some clones in this sample may be carry-over from other donors' samples.

V and J are TRBV7-9 and TRBJ1-1; D not certain. V lost 1 base and J lost 0, with 15 bases in between. CDR1 SEHNR and CDR2 FQNEAQ come from the germline V gene (reference sequence). This CDR3 spans 17 amino acids. The CDR3 DNA reads TGTGCCAGCAGCTTAGGTTCGTCGGTTGGAATGAACACTGAAGCTTTCTTT. Its translation: CASSLGSSVGMNTEAFF.

The genes are TRBV7-9 and TRBJ2-1, with 10 nucleotides matching TRBD1. This CDR3 spans 19 amino acids. The germline gives CDR1 SEHNR, CDR2 FQNEAQ (reference sequence). V was clipped by 3 bases and J by 7 bases; unmatched bases: 18. CDR3 region: CASSFGTGANGSFRNEQFF. For the CDR3, the DNA is TGTGCCAGCAGCTTCGGGACAGGGGCCAACGGGAGTTTCCGGAATGAGCAGTTCTTC.

This chain links TRBV30 with TRBJ1-3, with D unclear. Trimming removed 0 bases at V and 4 bases at J, with 4 bases between. This CDR3 spans 12 amino acids. From germline, CDR1 is GTSNPN and CDR2 SVGIG (reference sequence). CDR3: CAWSVEGNTIYF. In nucleotides, the CDR3 is TGTGCCTGGAGTGTAGAAGGAAACACCATATATTTT.

Regarding this clone: This specimen includes other DNA sequences encoding the same CDR3. This chain joins TRBV27 and TRBJ2-7, with D tentatively TRBD1 or TRBD2 (5 bases each). Germline values: CDR1 MNHEY, CDR2 SMNVEV (reference sequence). V was pared by 4 bases and J by 1 base, with 8 bases between. The CDR3 is made up of 13 amino acids. This CDR3 reads CASSSGRSYEQYF. The CDR3 DNA follows: TGTGCCAGCAGTTCGGGACGGTCCTACGAGCAGTACTTC.